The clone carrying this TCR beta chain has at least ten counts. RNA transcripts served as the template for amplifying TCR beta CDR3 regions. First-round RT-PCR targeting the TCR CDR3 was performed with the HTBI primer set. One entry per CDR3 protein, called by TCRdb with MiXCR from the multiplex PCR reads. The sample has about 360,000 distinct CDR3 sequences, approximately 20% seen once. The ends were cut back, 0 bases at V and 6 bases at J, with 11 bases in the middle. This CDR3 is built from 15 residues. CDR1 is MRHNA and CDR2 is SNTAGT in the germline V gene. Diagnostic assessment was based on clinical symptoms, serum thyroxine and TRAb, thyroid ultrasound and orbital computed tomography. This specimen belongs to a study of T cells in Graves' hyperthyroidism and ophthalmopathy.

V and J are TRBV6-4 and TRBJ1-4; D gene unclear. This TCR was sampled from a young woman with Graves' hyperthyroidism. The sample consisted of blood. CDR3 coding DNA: TGTGCCAGCAGTGACTCGGCAGAGGGCGATGAAAAACTGTTTTTT. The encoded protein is CASSDSAEGDEKLFF.